This T cell receptor beta chain was captured in a study of CXCR3-negative and CXCR3-positive naive CD8 T cells. Germline values: CDR1 SQVTM, CDR2 ANQGSEA. CDR3 size: 14 residues. A word on this clonotype: Its antigen is unidentified.

Points from the study as a whole: Similar TRBV-TRBJ usage characterized naive CXCR3-negative and CXCR3-positive cells; memory cells differed. CD5 surface expression was similar among naive subsets, and TCR strength was estimated by inference from TRB CDR3 properties.

The TRB cDNA libraries were prepared by 5' RACE with UMI labels. For each CDR3 protein, TCRdb gives one entry from its re-call of the 5' RACE reads, without DNA. The repertoire shows roughly 50,000 distinct CDR3 sequences; the top ten hold 20% to 25%. The receptor was isolated from a human donor in good health. Some clones in this sample may be carry-over from other donors' samples. The sample consisted of memory CD8+ T cells from blood. The V call is TRBV29-1, the J call TRBJ2-7; the TRBD1 assignment by TCRdb is unverifiable without DNA. The CDR3: CSVGPPDNPLEQYF.